Below, 32 T cell receptor beta chains from the same sample are listed, as sequenced in a study of radiation and T cells in renal cell carcinoma. Time point meaning: baseline pretreatment blood. Treatment meaning: 15 Gy SBRT to primary tumor, nephrectomy 4 weeks later. Profiling relied on immunoSEQ multiplex PCR, and the TCRdb table lists in-frame clones only, not all of them. Of some 100,000 clones in the sample, 82% were seen once. The material sequenced was blood, taken from a patient whose treatment included radiotherapy and nephrectomy. All receptors derive from a man between 60 and 75 years old with renal cell carcinoma.

J is TRBJ2-7 and V is TRBV19, with D unresolved. From germline, CDR1 is LNHDA and CDR2 SQIVND (reference sequence). The CDR3 has 14 amino acids. The ends were cut back, 5 bases at V and 0 bases at J, with 11 bases in the middle. The CDR3 loop is CASSYSLSSYEQYF. For the CDR3, the DNA is TGTGCCAGTAGTTACTCACTTAGCTCCTACGAGCAGTACTTC.

The V gene is TRBV19, the J gene TRBJ2-1; maybe TRBD1 (6 bases). The V gene lost 6 bases and the J gene lost 0 bases, with 15 bases spanning the gap. Germline CDR1 is LNHDA and CDR2 is SQIVND (reference sequence). The CDR3 contains 16 residues. CDR3 in amino acids: CASRPHRDSSYNEQFF. In DNA, the CDR3 is TGTGCCAGTAGGCCCCACAGGGATAGCTCCTACAATGAGCAGTTCTTC.

This clone appeared once. This chain links TRBV7-6 with TRBJ1-5; 8 positions agree with TRBD1. The CDR3 contains 14 residues. The germline CDR1 and CDR2 sequences are SGHVS and FNYEAQ. The trim removed 4 bases at V and 11 bases at J, leaving 10 bases unmatched. DNA for the CDR3: TGTGCCAGCAGCTCCTCGGGACAGGCCTCGGCCCAGCATTTT. Encoded protein: CASSSSGQASAQHF.

The chain recombines TRBV6-5 with TRBJ1-3; D gene ambiguous. The CDR3 length is 14 residues. CDR1 is MNHEY, CDR2 SVGAGI, per germline. With 6 bases removed from V and 1 base from J, the gap between germline ends came to 10 bases. CDR3 protein: CASSVDGSGNTIYF. The CDR3 DNA sequence: TGTGCCAGCAGCGTGGACGGTTCTGGAAACACCATATATTTT.

The CDR3 DNA is TGTGCCAGTAGTATAGCAGGATCTAGCACAGATACGCAGTATTTT. Its protein product is CASSIAGSSTDTQYF. This chain joins TRBV19 and TRBJ2-3; D unresolved. This CDR3 comprises 15 residues. Germline V CDR1 and CDR2: LNHDA, SQIVND (reference sequence). V was clipped by 1 base and J by 0 bases, with 8 bases between them.

The chain combines TRBV5-1 with TRBJ1-4; D unclear. The germline gives CDR1 SGHRS, CDR2 YFSETQ. V was cut by 0 bases and J by 7 bases, with 7 bases left in between. This CDR3 is built from 13 residues. CDR3 DNA: TGCGCCAGCAGCTTGGAAGGGCCTGAAAAACTGTTTTTT. It translates to CASSLEGPEKLFF.

The J gene is TRBJ2-5, the V gene TRBV11-3, with unresolved D. Trimming took 2 bases from V and 5 from J, leaving 9 bases between them. Germline values: CDR1 SGHNT, CDR2 YENEEA. This CDR3 has 13 residues. The CDR3 loop is CASSLSVYETQYF. Written as DNA, the CDR3 is TGTGCCAGCAGCTTATCAGTGTACGAGACCCAGTACTTC.

The rearrangement joins TRBV28 to TRBJ2-1, with unresolved D. Trimming shortened V by 1 base and J by 9 bases, and 10 bases separated the two germline ends. Germline CDR1 reads MDHEN; CDR2 reads SYDVKM. The length of the CDR3 is 13 residues. CDR3: CASSLYLQGEQFF. The CDR3 nucleotides are TGTGCCAGCAGTTTATATCTGCAAGGTGAGCAGTTCTTC.

The chain has TRBV6-1 and TRBJ2-7; D remains ambiguous. From germline, CDR1 is MNHNS and CDR2 SASEGT. Trimming removed 5 bases at V and 3 bases at J, with 5 bases between. The CDR3 covers 11 residues. The chain's CDR3 is CASSRFYEQYF. CDR3 DNA: TGTGCCAGCAGTAGATTCTACGAGCAGTACTTC.

The genes are TRBV5-6 and TRBJ2-5, with D possibly being TRBD1 or TRBD2 (5 bases each). The V end lost 5 bases, the J end lost 1 base, and 9 bases lay between the germline ends. This CDR3 comprises 13 residues. CDR1 and CDR2 (germline): SGHDT, YYEEEE. CDR3 sequence: CASRGVSQETQYF. The CDR3 DNA follows: TGTGCCAGCAGGGGGGTATCCCAAGAGACCCAGTACTTC.

J is TRBJ2-3 and V is TRBV19; tentatively, D is TRBD1 (5 bases). The CDR3 contains 16 residues. Looked up from germline, CDR1 is LNHDA and CDR2 is SQIVND (reference sequence). V lost 3 bases and J lost 4, with 17 bases in between. The CDR3 spells CASSIVWGSRSDTQYF. CDR3 in DNA: TGTGCCAGTAGTATTGTGTGGGGCTCGCGGTCAGATACGCAGTATTTT.

The rearrangement links TRBV30 to TRBJ1-1; D call uncertain. Per the germline V gene, CDR1 is GTSNPN and CDR2 is SVGIG (reference sequence). This CDR3 contains 12 residues. V was pared by 4 bases and J by 7 bases, with 13 bases between. For the CDR3, the DNA is TGTGCCTGGACGCCTTGGAAGGTTGAAGCTTTCTTT. Its protein product is CAWTPWKVEAFF. The full variable domain, rest sourced from reference TRBV30 and TRBJ1-1, is SQTIHQWPATLVQPVGSPLSLECTVEGTSNPNLYWYRQAAGRGLQLLFYSVGIGQISSEVPQNLSASRPQDRQFILSSKKLLLSDSGFYLCAWTPWKVEAFFGQGTRLTVV.

A few counts support this clone. The chain joins TRBV27 to TRBJ2-4, with TRBD1 identical over 7 bases. The length of the CDR3 is 16 residues. The V gene's germline CDR1 is MNHEY and CDR2 SMNVEV (reference sequence). J gave up 6 bases and V 5 bases, and 13 bases lay outside the gene matches. For the CDR3, the DNA is TGTGCCAGCAGTGGCAGCCCCAGGGGGTGGGGAAACATTCAGTACTTC. As protein: CASSGSPRGWGNIQYF.

The genes are TRBV5-4 and TRBJ1-5, with 8 bases identical to TRBD1. Germline loops: CDR1 SGHNT, CDR2 YYREEE (reference sequence). Trimming cost V 5 bases and J 3 bases; bases outside gene matches: 7. The CDR3 is 15 residues long. The CDR3: CASSSGGGDNQPQHF. Written as DNA, the CDR3 is TGTGCCAGCAGTTCAGGGGGCGGGGACAATCAGCCCCAGCATTTT.

This clone has just a few counts. The J gene is TRBJ1-5, the V gene TRBV10-1, with a possible D match to TRBD1 (6 bases). This CDR3 contains 14 residues. Trimming stripped 5 bases from V and 7 bases from J, with 15 bases between. Germline V gives CDR1 WNHNN, CDR2 SYGVQD (reference sequence). The CDR3 DNA reads TGCGCCAGCAGTCGGACAGCTGTTGGGCAGCCCCAGCATTTT. Translating it yields CASSRTAVGQPQHF.

V gene TRBV29-1 combines with J gene TRBJ2-3; weak D call: TRBD2 (6 bases). The CDR3 covers 12 residues. The germline V gene encodes CDR1 SQVTM and CDR2 ANQGSEA. V was cut by 5 bases and J by 2 bases, with 8 bases left in between. CDR3 nucleotide sequence: TGCAGCGTTTGGAGGGACACAGATACGCAGTATTTT. As protein: CSVWRDTDTQYF.

This clone was seen more than once but under ten times. The chain carries TRBV2 and TRBJ2-7; D gene uncertain. Germline loops: CDR1 SNHLY, CDR2 FYNNEI. The V end lost 9 bases, the J end lost 5 bases, and 8 bases lay between the germline ends. The CDR3 spans 10 residues. CDR3 region: CASNANEQYF. The DNA for the CDR3 is TGTGCCAGTAATGCGAACGAGCAGTACTTC.

The chain joins TRBV19 to TRBJ2-7; 7 positions match TRBD2. The CDR3 is 13 amino acids. V was pared by 6 bases and J by 4 bases, with 6 bases of the junction left unmatched. Germline loops: CDR1 LNHDA, CDR2 SQIVND (reference sequence). CDR3 nucleotide sequence: TGTGCCAGTAGGGGCGGGAGTTCATACGAGCAGTACTTC. Translation: CASRGGSSYEQYF.

This chain connects TRBV27 to TRBJ2-7; TRBD1 or TRBD2 may be the D gene (6 bases each). Germline loops: CDR1 MNHEY, CDR2 SMNVEV (reference sequence). CDR3 length equals 13 residues. The V end lost 4 bases, the J end lost 6 bases, and 13 bases lay between the germline ends. CDR3 amino acids: CASSWGASGEQYF. In DNA form, the CDR3 reads TGTGCCAGCAGTTGGGGGGCCTCGGGCGAGCAGTACTTC.

This rearrangement joins TRBV5-4 to TRBJ2-3; 15 bases map to TRBD2. V shed 3 bases, J shed 5 bases, and the junction held 1 base outside the gene matches. The length of the CDR3 is 15 residues. Looked up from germline, CDR1 is SGHNT and CDR2 is YYREEE (reference sequence). The DNA of the CDR3 is TGTGCCAGCAGCTCGGGACTAGCGGGGGGAGATACGCAGTATTTT. Protein product: CASSSGLAGGDTQYF.

V gene TRBV18 combines with J gene TRBJ1-1; D call uncertain. Germline values: CDR1 KGHSH, CDR2 LQKENI. V lost 2 bases and J 0 bases, leaving 4 bases between the germline ends. The CDR3 consists of 13 residues. The CDR3 sequence is CASSPSMNTEAFF. The CDR3 DNA follows: TGTGCCAGCTCACCATCGATGAACACTGAAGCTTTCTTT.

The chain employs TRBV19 and TRBJ1-2; D is perhaps TRBD1 (5 bases). Germline V gives CDR1 LNHDA, CDR2 SQIVND (reference sequence). The V and J ends lost 0 bases and 0 bases respectively, with 20 bases between them. This CDR3 comprises 19 residues. CDR3 sequence: CASSIDRREAWRTNYGYTF. In DNA, the CDR3 is TGTGCCAGTAGTATAGATCGCAGGGAAGCCTGGAGGACTAACTATGGCTACACCTTC.

V gene TRBV19 combines with J gene TRBJ1-1; a possible D gene is TRBD1 (6 bases). V was trimmed by 7 bases and J by 0 bases, leaving 9 bases between them. In germline, CDR1 is LNHDA, CDR2 SQIVND (reference sequence). The CDR3 has 13 amino acids. The CDR3 reads CASMAGVNTEAFF. The CDR3 DNA is TGTGCCAGTATGGCAGGGGTGAACACTGAAGCTTTCTTT.

This clone was recorded a few times. The rearrangement links TRBV5-1 to TRBJ2-3, with 8 bases that match TRBD1. This CDR3 contains 15 residues. The trim removed 3 bases at V and 0 bases at J, leaving 3 bases unmatched. Germline CDR1 is SGHRS and CDR2 is YFSETQ. In DNA form, the CDR3 reads TGCGCCAGCAGCTCGGGACAGGCTAGCACAGATACGCAGTATTTT. Translated: CASSSGQASTDTQYF.

This clone has just one count. The chain uses TRBV27 and TRBJ2-4, with 10 bases aligning to TRBD2. Germline V lookup: CDR1 MNHEY, CDR2 SMNVEV (reference sequence). The CDR3 runs to 17 residues. Losses at the gene ends were 4 bases for V and 3 bases for J; bases not matched to a gene: 9. The chain's CDR3 is CASSYRTSGDFKNIQYF. Here the CDR3 DNA reads TGTGCCAGCAGTTACCGGACTAGCGGCGACTTCAAAAACATTCAGTACTTC.

The gene calls are TRBV19 and TRBJ2-7; perhaps TRBD2 as D (5 bases). This CDR3 spans 15 amino acids. From germline, CDR1 is LNHDA and CDR2 SQIVND (reference sequence). V was clipped by 7 bases and J by 0 bases, with 16 bases between them. This CDR3 is CASKLTPGSSYEQYF. The CDR3 nucleotides are TGTGCCAGTAAATTAACCCCTGGGAGCTCCTACGAGCAGTACTTC.

The chain carries TRBV10-1 and TRBJ2-3, with 10 nucleotides matching TRBD1. The germline V gene encodes CDR1 WNHNN and CDR2 SYGVQD (reference sequence). Trimming took 6 bases from V and 3 from J; bases not matched to a gene: 6. The CDR3 covers 15 residues. The CDR3 DNA reads TGCGCCAGCAGCGACAGGGGGCGTCTTACAGATACGCAGTATTTT. Amino acids: CASSDRGRLTDTQYF.

This chain links TRBV5-5 with TRBJ2-7; D call uncertain. Trimming removed 2 bases at V and 1 base at J, with 7 bases between. This CDR3 spans 13 amino acids. CDR1 is SGHKS and CDR2 is YYEKEE in the germline V gene (reference sequence). As DNA, the CDR3 is TGTGCCAGCAGCTTAACTATATCCTACGAGCAGTACTTC. This encodes CASSLTISYEQYF.

A few counts support this clone. Other DNA sequences in this sample translate to the same CDR3. This chain links TRBV6-1 with TRBJ2-5; D is ambiguous. Deletions cut 1 base from V and 10 bases from J, with 13 bases between. Germline-derived CDR1 and CDR2 are MNHNS and SASEGT. The CDR3 is 13 amino acids. The CDR3 spells CASSEEGHLSQYF. The DNA for the CDR3 is TGTGCCAGCAGTGAAGAGGGCCACCTGAGCCAGTACTTC.

The CDR3 here is CASSLVRTSSEQYF. CDR3 DNA sequence: TGTGCCAGCAGCTTAGTCCGGACTAGCTCCGAGCAGTACTTC. V usage is TRBV7-2 and J usage is TRBJ2-7, with TRBD2 identical over 8 bases. J lost 6 bases, V lost 1 base, and 5 bases had no gene match. This CDR3 has 14 residues. Germline lookup yields CDR1 SGHTA and CDR2 FQGNSA.

The V call is TRBV7-9, the J call TRBJ2-3; no clear D. V gave up 1 base and J gave up 9 bases, with 14 bases separating them. Germline CDR1 and CDR2: SEHNR and FQNEAQ (reference sequence). CDR3 length: 14 residues. The chain's CDR3 is CASSLEGFGYTQYF. DNA of the CDR3: TGTGCCAGCAGCTTAGAGGGTTTCGGGTACACGCAGTATTTT.

This chain uses TRBV18 with TRBJ2-7, with D maybe TRBD2 (6 bases). V was cut by 5 bases and J by 3 bases, with 11 bases left in between. The CDR3 is made up of 13 amino acids. Germline V gives CDR1 KGHSH, CDR2 LQKENI. In DNA form, the CDR3 reads TGTGCCAGCTCAGTCGGGGGAATCTACGAGCAGTACTTC. Its protein is CASSVGGIYEQYF.